The 4 T cell receptor beta chains in this list originate from one sample, sequenced in a study of blood T cell repertoires in COVID-19. Clones were read by immunoSEQ multiplex PCR, and TCRdb kept only the in-frame ones, dropping some. This sample yields about 270,000 clones, of which about 87% are seen a single time; approximately 3.8% belongs to the top ten. The sequencing input was peripheral blood. These receptors were obtained from a man between 60 and 75 years old who had recovered from COVID-19.

The chain has TRBV23-1 and TRBJ2-5; D call uncertain. TRBV23-1 is recorded as an ORF, its role being uncertain. CDR3 length: 15 residues. The germline V and J ends were trimmed by 0 bases and 1 base, with 9 bases remaining between them. The CDR3 DNA reads as TGCGCCAGCAGTCAATCGAGGAAGGCCCAAGAGACCCAGTACTTC. It codes for CASSQSRKAQETQYF.

The chain recombines TRBV5-1 with TRBJ2-7, with 11 bases identical to TRBD1. The germline gives CDR1 SGHRS, CDR2 YFSETQ. The J segment lost 4 bases and the V segment lost 0 bases, leaving 9 bases of the junction unmatched. This CDR3 spans 17 amino acids. DNA of the CDR3: TGCGCCAGCAGCTTGGGAGGGCTGGGGACAGGGGGGTACGAGCAGTACTTC. Translating it yields CASSLGGLGTGGYEQYF.

This chain uses TRBV15 with TRBJ2-7; 11 nucleotides match TRBD1. Germline V lookup: CDR1 LNHNV, CDR2 YYDKDF (reference sequence). Unmatched junction bases numbered 5, after V lost 4 bases and J lost 3 bases. CDR3 length equals 15 residues. Written as DNA, the CDR3 is TGTGCCACCAGCAAATCCGGGACAGGGGGCTACGAGCAGTACTTC. Amino acid sequence: CATSKSGTGGYEQYF.

V gene TRBV19 combines with J gene TRBJ2-6; D not certain. The CDR3 length is 14 residues. V dropped 4 bases and J dropped 0 bases, with 4 bases sitting between them. The germline CDR1 and CDR2 sequences are LNHDA and SQIVND (reference sequence). The CDR3 coding sequence is TGTGCCAGTAGTACTAACTCTGGGGCCAACGTCCTGACTTTC. This gives the protein CASSTNSGANVLTF.